This T cell receptor (beta chain) is drawn from a study of cytomegalovirus exposure and HLA in healthy donors. Study summary: In terms of ancestry, the Caucasian-associated cluster contained 81% of the 350 to 450 genotyped donors. Findings and limits, study-wide: It was likely that a cluster of highly shared sequence variants was a sequencing artifact. Later work showed greater clonal expansion in HLA-associated TCR beta chains than in equally common others. When analyzed later, a missense DCLRE1C variant was found to be linked to TCR beta V- and J-gene trimming.

This clone was observed many times. Antigen unknown. Both 60 Vbeta primers and 13 Jbeta primers went into the PCR. TCRdb's table, derived via immunoSEQ multiplex PCR, lists solely in-frame clones and lacks some. The sample has 90,000 to 150,000 clones, 70% to 80% seen once. The V and J ends lost 2 bases and 3 bases, in that order; junction bases with no gene match: 3. Germline V gene sequence: CDR1 MRHNA, CDR2 SNTAGT. The CDR3 totals 15 residues. Sequencing was performed on PBMCs. The chain uses TRBV6-4 and TRBJ2-3; TRBD2 aligns across 9 bases. The sequence was obtained from a man in his fifties in good health and CMV-seropositive. CDR3 residues: CASSDGGGATDTQYF. The CDR3 bases are TGTGCCAGCAGTGACGGCGGGGGGGCTACAGATACGCAGTATTTT.